The sequence of this T cell receptor beta chain was determined in a study of CD8 T cells in Susac syndrome. Study results and caveats: As acknowledged by the study, its TCR sequencing and HLA analysis included a relatively small number of individuals.

Random-hexamer reverse transcription was applied to roughly 0.5 to 1 ug RNA. From the immunoSEQ multiplex PCR reads, TCRdb called clonotypes with MiXCR, one entry per CDR3 protein. The profile covers hundreds of thousands of distinct CDR3 sequences, with around 83% appearing a single time and about 0.11% taken by the ten largest. The V gene's germline CDR1 is LNHDA and CDR2 SQIVND (reference sequence). The CDR3 is made up of 12 amino acids. The ends were cut back, 10 bases at V and 8 bases at J, with 15 bases in the middle. Purification of the CD8+ and CD4+ T cells relied on negative isolation, and TEMRA cells underwent FACS enrichment. Of note for this clonotype: Its antigen is undetermined.

The sequencing input was CD8+ T cells from PBMCs. The receptor comes from a human donor with multiple sclerosis. J is TRBJ2-1 and V is TRBV19, with D maybe TRBD1 (6 bases). CDR3 nucleotides: TGTGCCACTTCAGGGGATAGGGATGAGCAGTTCTTC. Its protein product is CATSGDRDEQFF.